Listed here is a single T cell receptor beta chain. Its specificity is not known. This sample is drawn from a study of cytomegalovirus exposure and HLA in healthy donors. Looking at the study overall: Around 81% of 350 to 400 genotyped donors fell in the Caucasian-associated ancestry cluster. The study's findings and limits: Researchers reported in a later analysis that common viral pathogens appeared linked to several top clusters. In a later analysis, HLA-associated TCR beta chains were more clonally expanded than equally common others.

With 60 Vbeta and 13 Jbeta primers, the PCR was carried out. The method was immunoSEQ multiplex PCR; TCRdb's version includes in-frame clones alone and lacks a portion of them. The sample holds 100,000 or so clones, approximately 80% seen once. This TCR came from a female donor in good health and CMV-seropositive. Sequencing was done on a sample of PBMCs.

This CDR3 reads CASSEIAGGEGLRETQYF. The CDR3 nucleotides are TGCGCCAGCAGCGAAATAGCGGGAGGTGAGGGGCTCCGAGAGACCCAGTACTTC. The chain has TRBV5-1 and TRBJ2-5, with 10 bases lining up with TRBD2. The V segment lost 4 bases and the J segment 4 bases; nucleotides outside the gene matches: 16. This CDR3 is 18 amino acids long. CDR1 is SGHRS and CDR2 is YFSETQ in the germline V gene.